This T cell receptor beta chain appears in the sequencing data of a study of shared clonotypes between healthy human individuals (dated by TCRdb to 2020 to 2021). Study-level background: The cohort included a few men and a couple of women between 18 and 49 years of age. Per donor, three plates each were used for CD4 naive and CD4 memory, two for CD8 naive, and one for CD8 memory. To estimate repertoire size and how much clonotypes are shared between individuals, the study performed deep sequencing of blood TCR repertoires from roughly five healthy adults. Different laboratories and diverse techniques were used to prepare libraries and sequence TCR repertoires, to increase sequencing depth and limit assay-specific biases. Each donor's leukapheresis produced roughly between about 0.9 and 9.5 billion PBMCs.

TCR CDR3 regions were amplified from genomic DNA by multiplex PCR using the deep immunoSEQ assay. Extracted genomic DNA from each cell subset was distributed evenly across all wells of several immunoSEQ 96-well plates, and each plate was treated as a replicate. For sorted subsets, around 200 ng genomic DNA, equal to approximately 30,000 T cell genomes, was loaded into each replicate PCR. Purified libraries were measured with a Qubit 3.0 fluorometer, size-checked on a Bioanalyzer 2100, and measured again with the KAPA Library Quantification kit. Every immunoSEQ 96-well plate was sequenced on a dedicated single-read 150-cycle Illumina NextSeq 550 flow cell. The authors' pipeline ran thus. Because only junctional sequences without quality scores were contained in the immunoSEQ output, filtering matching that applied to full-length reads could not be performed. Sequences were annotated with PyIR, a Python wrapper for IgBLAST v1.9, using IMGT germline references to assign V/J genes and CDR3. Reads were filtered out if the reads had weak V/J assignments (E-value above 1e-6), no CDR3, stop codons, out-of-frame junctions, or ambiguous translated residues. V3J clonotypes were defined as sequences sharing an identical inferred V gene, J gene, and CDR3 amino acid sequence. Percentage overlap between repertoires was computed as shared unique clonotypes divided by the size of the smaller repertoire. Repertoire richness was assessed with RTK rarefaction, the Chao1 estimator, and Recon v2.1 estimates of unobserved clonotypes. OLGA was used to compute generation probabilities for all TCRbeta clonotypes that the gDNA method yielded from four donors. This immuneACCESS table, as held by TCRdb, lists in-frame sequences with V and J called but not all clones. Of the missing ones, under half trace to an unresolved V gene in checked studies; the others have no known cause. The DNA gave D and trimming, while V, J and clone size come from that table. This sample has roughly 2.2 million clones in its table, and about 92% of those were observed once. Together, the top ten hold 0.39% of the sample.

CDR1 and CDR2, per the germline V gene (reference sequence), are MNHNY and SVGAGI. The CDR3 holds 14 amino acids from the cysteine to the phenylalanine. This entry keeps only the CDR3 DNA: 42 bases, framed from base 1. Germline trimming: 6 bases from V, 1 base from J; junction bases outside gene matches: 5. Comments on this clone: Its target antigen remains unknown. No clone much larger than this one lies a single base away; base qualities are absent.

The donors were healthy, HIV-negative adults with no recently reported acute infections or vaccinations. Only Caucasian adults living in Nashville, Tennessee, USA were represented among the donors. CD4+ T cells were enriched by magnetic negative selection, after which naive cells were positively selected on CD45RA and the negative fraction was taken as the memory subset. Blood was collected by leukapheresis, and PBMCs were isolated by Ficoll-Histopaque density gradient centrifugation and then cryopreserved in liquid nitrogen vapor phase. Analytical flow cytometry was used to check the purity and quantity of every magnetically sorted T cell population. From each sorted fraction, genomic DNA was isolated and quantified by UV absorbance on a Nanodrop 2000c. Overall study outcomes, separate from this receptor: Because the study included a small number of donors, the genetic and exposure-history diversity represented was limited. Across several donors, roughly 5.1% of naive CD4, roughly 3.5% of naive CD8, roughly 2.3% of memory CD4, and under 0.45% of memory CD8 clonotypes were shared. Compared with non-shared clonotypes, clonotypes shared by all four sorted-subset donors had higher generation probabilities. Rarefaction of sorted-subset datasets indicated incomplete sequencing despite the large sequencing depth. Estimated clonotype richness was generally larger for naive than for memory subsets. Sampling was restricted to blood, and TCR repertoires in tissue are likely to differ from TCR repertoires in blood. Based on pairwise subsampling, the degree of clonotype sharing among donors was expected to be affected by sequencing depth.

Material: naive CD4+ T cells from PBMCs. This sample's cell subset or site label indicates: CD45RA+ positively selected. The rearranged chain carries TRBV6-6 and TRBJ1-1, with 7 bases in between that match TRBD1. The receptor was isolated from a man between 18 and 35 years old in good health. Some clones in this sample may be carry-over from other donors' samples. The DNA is TGTGCCAGCAGAAGACAGGGCACGAACACTGAAGCTTTCTTT. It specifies CASRRQGTNTEAFF.